The present entry profiles one T cell receptor (beta chain) with its context. The antigen remains undetermined. This sample was included in a study of T-cell reconstitution after alpha-beta-depleted transplantation in children. The CDR3 length is 14 residues. V lost 4 bases and J lost 11; bases outside the gene matches: 7. Germline CDR1 reads SGHRS; CDR2 reads YFSETQ. Study results and caveats: A year post-transplant, T-cell counts and diversity derived mostly from newly produced T cells. Recipient T cells and thymic progenitors that survived gave rise to the high TCRbeta diversity observed at day 60 in some patients.

Unique molecular identifiers were incorporated during preparation of the TCRbeta library. TCRdb ran MiXCR on the PCR reads and lists one entry per CDR3 protein. The sample shows more than 200,000 distinct CDR3 sequences, 7.5% to 9.5% of them seen only once. This TCR was sampled from a male patient between 2 and 15 years old who had a stem cell transplant for acute myeloid leukemia, so the T cells may come from the graft donor. The rearrangement uses TRBV5-1 and TRBJ2-1, with TRBD2 identical over 12 bases. This material consisted of PBMCs, mostly from graft donor cells, taken 360 days after TCRalphabeta/CD19-depleted stem cell transplant. The CDR3 DNA follows: TGCGCCAGCAGCCCCGGGACTAGCGGGTCCAAGCAGTTCTTC. It encodes CASSPGTSGSKQFF.